The T cell receptor (beta chain) under discussion was sequenced for a study of T-cell reconstitution after alpha-beta-depleted transplantation in children. CDR3 size: 16 residues. J lost 2 bases, V lost 7 bases, and 8 bases had no gene match. Unique molecular identifiers were built into the TCRbeta library. TCRdb re-analysed the PCR reads in MiXCR, keeping a single row per CDR3 protein. The sample includes about 340,000 distinct CDR3 sequences, 9% to 12% of them seen just once. This clonotype was counted only a few times. The material sequenced was PBMCs from the stem cell graft donor, taken from the stem cell graft. This sequence was found in a human donor who donated a stem cell graft to a child with acute lymphoblastic leukemia. The V gene is TRBV12-3 or TRBV12-4, the J gene TRBJ2-1; TRBD2 matches at 10 bases. CDR3 sequence: CASIYGTSETYNEQFF. The CDR3 coding sequence is TGTGCCAGCATTTACGGGACTAGCGAAACCTACAATGAGCAGTTCTTC.